This passage covers 22 T cell receptor beta chains from one sample sequenced in a study of OX40 agonist ivuxolimab in advanced cancers. The assay was immunoSEQ multiplex PCR, and TCRdb's table has in-frame clones only and misses some. Among roughly 67,000 clones listed, 88% were seen once. This sample comprised CD4+ or CD8+ T cells sorted from blood, obtained in a trial of the OX40 agonist ivuxolimab. The receptors come from an adult with an advanced solid tumor such as melanoma, head and neck, liver or kidney cancer.

Notes on this clone: The junction does not match germline at one end; this may be a read error. The genes are TRBV7-2 and TRBJ2-7; possible D gene TRBD2, 6 bases. This CDR3 spans 15 amino acids. Per the germline V gene, CDR1 is SGHTA and CDR2 is FQGNSA. CDR3 protein: CASSQEEGATYKQYF. CDR3 in DNA: TGTGCCAGCAGCCAAGAGGAGGGAGCTACCTACAAGCAGTACTTC.

The chain recombines TRBV18 with TRBJ2-1; D unresolved. With 3 bases removed from V and 0 bases from J, the gap between germline ends came to 9 bases. The germline gives CDR1 KGHSH, CDR2 LQKENI. The CDR3 is made up of 15 amino acids. The CDR3 is CASSPGEGSYNEQFF. The CDR3 nucleotides read TGTGCCAGCTCACCTGGTGAAGGCTCCTACAATGAGCAGTTCTTC. The variable domain in full, completed from reference TRBV18 and TRBJ2-1, reads NAGVMQNPRHLVRRRGQEARLRCSPMKGHSHVYWYRQLPEEGLKFMVYLQKENIIDESGMPKERFSAEFPKEGPSILRIQQVVRGDSAAYFCASSPGEGSYNEQFFGPGTRLTVL.

The chain joins TRBV5-4 to TRBJ1-5; no clear D. This CDR3 has 13 amino acids. Germline V gene lookup returns CDR1 SGHNT and CDR2 YYREEE (reference sequence). V dropped 0 bases and J dropped 9 bases, with 10 bases sitting between them. CDR3 coding DNA: TGTGCCAGCAGCTTGGGCCCTGGCGGGCCCCAGCATTTT. This codes for CASSLGPGGPQHF.

The chain joins TRBV5-1 to TRBJ2-5, with 10 bases matching TRBD1. This CDR3 comprises 14 residues. Germline CDR1 is SGHRS and CDR2 is YFSETQ. The junction had 6 bases not matched to a gene; V was cut back by 6 bases and J by 4 bases. The CDR3 here is CASTTGGAGETQYF. The DNA of the CDR3 is TGCGCCAGCACGACAGGGGGCGCGGGAGAGACCCAGTACTTC.

The CDR3 coding sequence is TGTGCCAGCAGTCGGACAGTTTCTGAAAAACTGTTTTTT. Its protein product is CASSRTVSEKLFF. The chain combines TRBV6-1 with TRBJ1-4; possible D gene TRBD1, 6 bases. CDR3 length equals 13 residues. V was trimmed by 5 bases and J by 7 bases, leaving 11 bases between them. The V gene's germline CDR1 is MNHNS and CDR2 SASEGT.

The chain is built from TRBV4-1 and TRBJ2-1, with TRBD2 matching over 10 bases. Germline CDR1 reads MGHRA; CDR2 reads YSYEKL. CDR3 length: 15 residues. Trimming at V came to 1 base and at J to 7 bases, leaving 4 bases not matched to a gene. The DNA for the CDR3 is TGCGCCAGCAGCCAAGTACTAGCGGGATCTAATGAGCAGTTCTTC. It translates to CASSQVLAGSNEQFF.

This rearrangement joins TRBV19 to TRBJ2-3, with 7 bases fitting TRBD2. The V gene end was trimmed by 7 bases and the J gene end by 3 bases; junction bases not matched to a gene: 10. This CDR3 region has 15 residues. The germline V gene encodes CDR1 LNHDA and CDR2 SQIVND (reference sequence). DNA for the CDR3: TGTGCCAGTACTGGCCGACTAGCCATAACAGATACGCAGTATTTT. Protein: CASTGRLAITDTQYF.

This sequence joins TRBV29-1 and TRBJ2-1; 9 bases match TRBD1. Germline V lookup: CDR1 SQVTM, CDR2 ANQGSEA. CDR3 size: 14 residues. V lost 7 bases to trimming and J lost 7 bases; unmatched junction nucleotides: 11. The CDR3 DNA reads as TGCAGCGCGGAGCCCGGGACAGGGTTGAATGAGCAGTTCTTC. Protein product: CSAEPGTGLNEQFF.

Note on this clone: Additional DNA sequences in this sample encode the identical CDR3. V usage is TRBV5-1 and J usage is TRBJ2-7; D may correspond to TRBD1 or TRBD2 (5 bases each). Trimming left V 4 bases short and J 0 bases short, with 11 bases between. Germline V gives CDR1 SGHRS, CDR2 YFSETQ. The CDR3 loop spans 14 amino acids. This chain's CDR3 is CASSRTGGSYEQYF. Here the CDR3 DNA reads TGCGCCAGCAGCCGCACAGGAGGCTCCTACGAGCAGTACTTC.

This chain links TRBV7-9 with TRBJ1-5, with a possible D match to TRBD1 (5 bases). The CDR3 has 13 residues. Germline loops: CDR1 SEHNR, CDR2 FQNEAQ (reference sequence). V was pared by 5 bases and J by 7 bases, with 12 bases between. CDR3 bases: TGTGCCAGCAGCAAGGACGGGGGGCAGCCCCAGCATTTT. Translated, it gives CASSKDGGQPQHF.

The rearrangement uses TRBV30 and TRBJ1-5, with D unclear. V lost 3 bases and J 3 bases, leaving 9 bases between the germline ends. The CDR3 runs 13 residues. Germline lookup yields CDR1 GTSNPN and CDR2 SVGIG (reference sequence). In nucleotides, the CDR3 is TGTGCCTGGAGAGGCCTTCCCAATCAGCCCCAGCATTTT. Translated: CAWRGLPNQPQHF.

The chain has TRBV18 and TRBJ2-5; D remains unclear. Germline V gene sequence: CDR1 KGHSH, CDR2 LQKENI. The length of the CDR3 is 13 residues. V lost 3 bases, J lost 0 bases, and 5 bases lay in between. The CDR3 is CASSPTYQETQYF. DNA for the CDR3: TGTGCCAGCTCACCTACGTACCAAGAGACCCAGTACTTC.

DNA for the CDR3: TGCAGCGTTTGGGACAGGGGCTCTGGGGCCAACGTCCTGACTTTC. As protein: CSVWDRGSGANVLTF. The chain joins TRBV29-1 to TRBJ2-6, with 10 nucleotides matching TRBD1. The CDR3 extends over 15 amino acids. Germline loops: CDR1 SQVTM, CDR2 ANQGSEA. The junction had 1 base not matched to a gene; V was cut back by 5 bases and J by 0 bases.

This sequence joins TRBV7-6 and TRBJ2-2; D uncertain. This CDR3 contains 15 residues. Germline CDR1 reads SGHVS; CDR2 reads FNYEAQ. V was clipped by 2 bases and J by 5 bases, with 12 bases between them. Here the CDR3 DNA reads TGTGCCAGCAGCTTATCTTCTACGGGTACCGGGGAGCTGTTTTTT. Translation: CASSLSSTGTGELFF.

The V and J genes are TRBV27 and TRBJ1-5; D call uncertain. CDR1 MNHEY and CDR2 SMNVEV come from the germline V gene (reference sequence). The CDR3 consists of 16 residues. Trimming took off 4 bases at V and 1 base at J, with 14 bases between the two ends. CDR3 in amino acids: CASSYSSTGSNQPQHF. CDR3 sequence (DNA): TGTGCCAGCAGTTACTCGTCGACCGGGAGCAATCAGCCCCAGCATTTT.

This clone appeared once. The chain has TRBV18 and TRBJ2-7, with D possibly being TRBD2 (5 bases). Deletions cut 0 bases from V and 6 bases from J, with 9 bases between. Germline assignment: CDR1 KGHSH and CDR2 LQKENI. This CDR3 region has 13 residues. In nucleotides, the CDR3 is TGTGCCAGCTCACCACCACCCGGGGTCGAGCAGTACTTC. It codes for CASSPPPGVEQYF. Using reference TRBV18 and TRBJ2-7 for the parts outside the CDR3, the full variable domain is NAGVMQNPRHLVRRRGQEARLRCSPMKGHSHVYWYRQLPEEGLKFMVYLQKENIIDESGMPKERFSAEFPKEGPSILRIQQVVRGDSAAYFCASSPPPGVEQYFGPGTRLTVT.

This clone was recorded once. The chain links TRBV9 to TRBJ1-6; TRBD1 agrees at 9 bases. The CDR3 runs 17 residues. Per the germline V gene, CDR1 is SGDLS and CDR2 is YYNGEE. Germline trimming cut 0 bases from V and 7 bases from J; bases unmatched to any gene: 8. CDR3 in amino acids: CASSVALGGQGNSPLHF. The CDR3 nucleotides read TGTGCCAGCAGCGTAGCCCTAGGGGGACAGGGCAATTCACCCCTCCACTTT.

The chain carries TRBV5-1 and TRBJ2-7; D is uncertain. CDR1 and CDR2 from the germline V gene are SGHRS and YFSETQ. The CDR3 is 13 residues long. V shed 5 bases and J shed 9 bases, with 18 bases lying between them. The CDR3 loop is CASSRETSALQYF. CDR3 DNA sequence: TGCGCCAGCAGTCGAGAGACTTCTGCGCTGCAGTACTTC.

The chain joins TRBV9 to TRBJ1-3; D is undetermined. The CDR3 covers 16 residues. Germline lookup yields CDR1 SGDLS and CDR2 YYNGEE. V dropped 1 base and J dropped 0 bases, with 11 bases sitting between them. The CDR3 coding sequence is TGTGCCAGCAGCGTATCGGGCACGGTCTCTGGAAACACCATATATTTT. Translated: CASSVSGTVSGNTIYF.

J is TRBJ1-5 and V is TRBV30; no clear D gene. There are 12 residues in the CDR3. The germline gives CDR1 GTSNPN, CDR2 SVGIG (reference sequence). V was clipped by 0 bases and J by 1 base, with 1 base between them. CDR3 DNA: TGTGCCTGGAGTGTAAGCAATCAGCCCCAGCATTTT. It encodes CAWSVSNQPQHF. Full variable domain (rest looked up from reference TRBV30 and TRBJ1-5): SQTIHQWPATLVQPVGSPLSLECTVEGTSNPNLYWYRQAAGRGLQLLFYSVGIGQISSEVPQNLSASRPQDRQFILSSKKLLLSDSGFYLCAWSVSNQPQHFGDGTRLSIL.

V gene TRBV28 combines with J gene TRBJ2-7; 12 positions match TRBD1. V dropped 6 bases and J dropped 7; count of bases not matched to a gene: 10. Germline CDR1 and CDR2: MDHEN and SYDVKM. The CDR3 extends over 15 amino acids. CDR3 in amino acids: CASRFMGQGAREQYF. The CDR3 nucleotides read TGTGCCAGCAGATTTATGGGACAGGGGGCGAGAGAGCAGTACTTC.

This CDR3 reads CASSLHGTSAFF. The CDR3 DNA sequence: TGTGCCAGCAGCTTACACGGGACTAGTGCGTTCTTC. V and J are TRBV14 and TRBJ2-1; 8 bases fit TRBD2. Germline trimming cut 5 bases from V and 15 bases from J; bases unmatched to any gene: 9. The CDR3 has 12 residues. Germline CDR1 reads SGHDN; CDR2 reads FVKESK.